This TCR beta chain was captured in a study of blood T cell repertoires in COVID-19. Sequencing used immunoSEQ multiplex PCR; TCRdb keeps in-frame clones, though not all of them. This table holds approximately 210,000 clones, 80% to 90% found once. Germline CDR1 reads LGHDT; CDR2 reads YNNKEL (reference sequence). The CDR3 covers 14 residues. Trimming stripped 4 bases from V and 1 base from J, with 10 bases between. The genes are TRBV3-1 (or the pseudogene TRBV3-2) and TRBJ1-1, with D possibly TRBD1 on 6 matching bases. Specimen: PBMCs or T cells enriched from blood (not recorded which). The source of this sequence is a woman aged 18-29 years who had recovered from COVID-19. The chain's CDR3 is CASSRGGRNTEAFF. CDR3 coding DNA: TGTGCCAGCAGCCGCGGGGGGCGGAACACTGAAGCTTTCTTT.